Listed here are 2 T cell receptor beta chains from one sample, sequenced in a study of T cell responses to AZD1222 COVID-19 vaccine. This table comes from immunoSEQ multiplex PCR, and its TCRdb copy is limited to in-frame clones, with some not included. The table records around 56,000 clones, more than 70% of them present only once. The source material was peripheral blood, sampled 28 days after the second AZD1222 dose. The receptors stem from an adult who received the AZD1222 COVID-19 vaccine.

The chain recombines TRBV24-1 with TRBJ1-2; maybe TRBD1 (5 bases). Trimming cost V 4 bases and J 5 bases, with 10 bases left between them. Germline V gives CDR1 KGHDR, CDR2 SFDVKD. The CDR3 covers 13 residues. The CDR3: CATSDGGRYGYTF. The DNA for the CDR3 is TGTGCCACCAGTGACGGGGGACGGTATGGCTACACCTTC.

The CDR3: CASSVDPLSRELFF. The DNA for the CDR3 is TGTGCCAGCAGCGTAGACCCCCTCAGCAGGGAGCTGTTTTTT. The chain has TRBV9 and TRBJ2-2; no definite D call. This CDR3 is 14 amino acids long. Trimming left V 0 bases short and J 9 bases short, with 12 bases between. Germline values: CDR1 SGDLS, CDR2 YYNGEE.